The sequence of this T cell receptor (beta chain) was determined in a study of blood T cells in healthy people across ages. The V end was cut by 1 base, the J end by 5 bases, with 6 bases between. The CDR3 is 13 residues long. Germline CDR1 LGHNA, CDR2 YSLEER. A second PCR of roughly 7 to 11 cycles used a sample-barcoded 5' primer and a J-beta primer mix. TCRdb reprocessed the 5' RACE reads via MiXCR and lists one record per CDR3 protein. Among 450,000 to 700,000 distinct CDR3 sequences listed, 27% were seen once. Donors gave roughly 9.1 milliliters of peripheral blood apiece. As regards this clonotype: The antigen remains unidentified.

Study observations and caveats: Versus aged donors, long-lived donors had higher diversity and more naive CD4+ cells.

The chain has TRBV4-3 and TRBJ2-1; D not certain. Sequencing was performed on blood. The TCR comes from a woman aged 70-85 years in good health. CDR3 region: CASSQARDNEQFF. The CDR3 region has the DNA TGCGCCAGCAGCCAAGCAAGGGACAATGAGCAGTTCTTC.